This TCR beta chain was identified in a study of glioma-infiltrating T cells. TCR alpha and beta CDR3 regions were amplified from RNA using iRepertoire nested multiplex PCR. TCRdb re-derived calls from the multiplex PCR reads in MiXCR, one entry per CDR3 protein. The sample has roughly 100,000 distinct CDR3 sequences; under 30% are singletons. Germline V gene lookup returns CDR1 MNHEY and CDR2 SMNVEV (reference sequence). This CDR3 is built from 15 residues. The V end was cut by 8 bases, the J end by 4 bases, with 17 bases between. About this clonotype: What it binds is unknown.

General study findings and limits: CDR3 overlap between tissue and blood was very small.

The sequence was collected from a human donor with low-grade glioma or glioblastoma, undergoing nonglioma brain surgery, or in good health (not recorded which). The chain combines TRBV27 with TRBJ1-4, with unresolved D. Sequencing was carried out using glioma tissue, nonneoplastic brain tissue, or PBMCs (not recorded which). The CDR3 DNA sequence: TGTGCCAGCGGCTCCTACGAACAAGTTAATGAAAAACTGTTTTTT. It yields the protein CASGSYEQVNEKLFF.